This T cell receptor beta chain was recorded in a study of long-term antiretroviral therapy in people with HIV. There are 15 residues in the CDR3. V lost 5 bases and J lost 2; bases outside the gene matches: 5. Germline V lookup: CDR1 SNHLY, CDR2 FYNNEI. Turning to this clone: Antigen unknown.

The immunoSEQ assay was v3.0, run at survey level. Profiled with immunoSEQ multiplex PCR; TCRdb holds only in-frame clones, not every one. Of 20,000 to 30,000 clones listed, roughly 85% are singletons. Study findings and constraints: Data on ART adherence, viral resistance or therapy changes were unavailable.

Sequenced here: unsorted PBMCs, sampled 2.3 years after starting antiretroviral therapy. The TCR originated in a man aged 40-55 years with HIV. The chain couples TRBV2 to TRBJ1-5, with 8 bases matching TRBD1. The CDR3 spells CASSFDRGGNQPQHF. The DNA of the CDR3 is TGTGCCAGCAGTTTTGACAGGGGAGGCAATCAGCCCCAGCATTTT.